This T cell receptor (beta chain) appears in the sequencing data of a study of shared clonotypes between healthy human individuals. CDR1 is SGHRS, CDR2 YFSETQ, per germline. V lost 2 bases, J lost 5 bases, and 13 bases lay in between. This CDR3 has 14 residues. Profiled with immunoSEQ multiplex PCR; TCRdb holds only in-frame clones, not every one. The repertoire holds some 470,000 clones, with over 65% as singletons. The TCR comes from a woman aged 40 to 50 in good health. Some clones in this sample may be carry-over from other donors' samples. Sequences were obtained from PBMCs. This sequence joins TRBV5-1 and TRBJ2-5; perhaps TRBD1 as D (5 bases). The CDR3 bases are TGCGCCAGCAGCTTTAATACGCCAGGGGAGACCCAGTACTTC. Translating it yields CASSFNTPGETQYF.